The 21 T cell receptor beta chains below were found in one sample sequenced in a study of T cells in Graves' hyperthyroidism and ophthalmopathy. Amplified TCR beta CDR3 regions came from RNA transcripts. Using the HTBI primer set, a first-round RT-PCR was run on the TCR CDR3. TCRdb itself ran the multiplex PCR reads through MiXCR, one entry per CDR3 protein. The table has hundreds of thousands of distinct CDR3 sequences, roughly a sixth seen once. The sequencing sample was made of blood. These TCRs come from a woman between 40 and 55 years old with Graves' ophthalmopathy.

This clonotype showed up just a few times. CDR3 coding DNA: TGTGCCAGCAGACACAGAAGGGGAGGCGGCTACACCTTC. Protein sequence: CASRHRRGGGYTF. The rearrangement links TRBV6-1 to TRBJ1-2; D is perhaps TRBD1 (5 bases). V shed 6 bases and J shed 8 bases, with 16 bases lying between them. The CDR3 is 13 amino acids. Germline assignment: CDR1 MNHNS and CDR2 SASEGT.

Points on this clonotype: A read error may explain this, as a much larger clone is one base away. V and J are TRBV12-3 or TRBV12-4 and TRBJ2-1; a weak D match, TRBD1 (6 bases). The J call may be faulty, since TRBJ2-7 better matches the DNA end. The CDR3 extends over 14 amino acids. The CDR3 nucleotides read TGTGCCAGCAGGGGAACAGGGTCCTACAATGAGCAGTACTTC. It translates to CASRGTGSYNEQYF.

V and J are TRBV9 and TRBJ2-3; 9 bases are a match to TRBD1. This CDR3 is built from 16 residues. The germline gives CDR1 SGDLS, CDR2 YYNGEE. V lost 2 bases, J lost 3 bases, and 7 bases stayed unmatched. The DNA of the CDR3 is TGTGCCAGCAGCGTTCTCCCGGGACAGGGAACAGATACGCAGTATTTT. Translating it yields CASSVLPGQGTDTQYF.

The V call is TRBV19, the J call TRBJ1-6; D is unresolved. Germline V gene lookup returns CDR1 LNHDA and CDR2 SQIVND (reference sequence). The CDR3 spans 15 residues. Trimming removed 6 bases at V and 7 bases at J, with 16 bases between. CDR3 nucleotides: TGTGCCAGTAGGGGAGAGTCCCCCGTCAATTCACCCCTCCACTTT. Translated, it gives CASRGESPVNSPLHF.

Many counts were recorded for this clonotype. The CDR3 here is CASSLAGTGLEQYF. The DNA of the CDR3 is TGTGCCAGCAGTTTAGCGGGGACAGGGCTCGAGCAGTACTTC. The chain joins TRBV27 to TRBJ2-7, with 9 positions matching TRBD1. The CDR3 runs 14 residues. CDR1 and CDR2 (germline): MNHEY, SMNVEV (reference sequence). V dropped 2 bases and J dropped 6; count of bases not matched to a gene: 5.

The J gene is TRBJ2-6, the V gene TRBV30; maybe TRBD2 (6 bases). The CDR3 is 15 amino acids. The ends were cut back, 3 bases at V and 4 bases at J, with 13 bases in the middle. Germline CDR1 is GTSNPN and CDR2 is SVGIG (reference sequence). The CDR3 reads CAWRLAARGANVLTF. CDR3 DNA sequence: TGTGCCTGGAGACTAGCAGCTCGCGGGGCCAACGTCCTGACTTTC. Full variable domain (rest looked up from reference TRBV30 and TRBJ2-6): SQTIHQWPATLVQPVGSPLSLECTVEGTSNPNLYWYRQAAGRGLQLLFYSVGIGQISSEVPQNLSASRPQDRQFILSSKKLLLSDSGFYLCAWRLAARGANVLTFGAGSRLTVL.

The V gene is TRBV12-3 or TRBV12-4, the J gene TRBJ2-1; 8 nucleotides agree with TRBD1. This CDR3 region has 17 residues. V shed 3 bases and J 1 base; nucleotides not matched to a gene: 8. This CDR3 reads CASSFGQGGPSYNEQFF. The CDR3, as DNA: TGTGCCAGCAGTTTTGGACAGGGAGGACCTTCCTACAATGAGCAGTTCTTC.

In this sample, this clonotype turned up many times. The chain links TRBV5-1 to TRBJ1-1; D unclear. Germline V gene lookup returns CDR1 SGHRS and CDR2 YFSETQ. The CDR3 is made up of 10 amino acids. V was trimmed by 5 bases and J by 7 bases, leaving 6 bases between them. The CDR3: CASRRVEAFF. DNA for the CDR3: TGCGCCAGCAGGAGGGTTGAAGCTTTCTTT.

This clonotype was found a few times. This chain joins TRBV5-1 and TRBJ2-7, with 7 bases identical to TRBD2. This CDR3 has 17 amino acids. CDR1 and CDR2 (germline): SGHRS, YFSETQ. The ends lost 7 bases at V and 4 bases at J; junction bases unmatched: 20. The CDR3 bases are TGCGCCAGCGCGCCTGGACTAGTTCCGGCGAGACCTTACGAGCAGTACTTC. Translated: CASAPGLVPARPYEQYF.

The chain joins TRBV30 to TRBJ2-7; 9 nucleotides line up with TRBD1. This CDR3 has 13 residues. V trimming: 1 base; J trimming: 3 bases; junction bases outside the gene matches: 1. Germline CDR1 and CDR2: GTSNPN and SVGIG (reference sequence). The CDR3 protein is CAWSGDRDYEQYF. CDR3 bases: TGTGCCTGGAGTGGGGACAGGGACTACGAGCAGTACTTC.

This clonotype occurred many times. This sequence joins TRBV2 and TRBJ2-7; D uncertain. Per the germline V gene, CDR1 is SNHLY and CDR2 is FYNNEI. This CDR3 has 13 residues. The V gene lost 7 bases and the J gene lost 1 base, with 11 bases spanning the gap. The CDR3 loop reads CASTRAPSYEQYF. The CDR3 DNA reads TGTGCCAGCACCCGGGCTCCTTCCTACGAGCAGTACTTC.

This clonotype was observed at least ten times. The CDR3 DNA is TGCAGTGCTACCCCGGGACTAGCGGGAGGGGGCGAAGAGACCCAGTACTTC. It encodes CSATPGLAGGGEETQYF. The rearrangement joins TRBV20-1 to TRBJ2-5, with 16 bases aligning to TRBD2. From germline, CDR1 is DFQATT and CDR2 SNEGSKA (reference sequence). With V trimmed by 4 bases and J by 3 bases, 8 bases remained unmatched. This CDR3 has 17 residues.

The J gene is TRBJ2-1, the V gene TRBV27; TRBD2 matches at 7 bases. The CDR3 runs to 14 residues. Trimming cost V 5 bases and J 9 bases; bases outside gene matches: 10. The germline V gene has CDR1 MNHEY and CDR2 SMNVEV (reference sequence). Written as DNA, the CDR3 is TGTGCCAGCAGTCCCCGGACTAGGTGGGGTGAGCAGTTCTTC. Translated, it gives CASSPRTRWGEQFF.

This clonotype was observed many times. This chain links TRBV7-3 with TRBJ1-1; 9 bases line up with TRBD1. The CDR3 length is 17 residues. Germline V gives CDR1 SGHTA, CDR2 FQGTGA. Germline trimming cut 4 bases from V and 3 bases from J; bases unmatched to any gene: 12. Here the CDR3 reads CASSSSPGTGRDTEAFF. CDR3 nucleotides: TGTGCCAGCAGCTCCTCCCCAGGGACAGGGAGGGACACTGAAGCTTTCTTT.

The V gene is TRBV11-2, the J gene TRBJ2-3, with D possibly TRBD2 on 6 matching bases. V shed 3 bases and J shed 3 bases, with 16 bases lying between them. The CDR3 sequence is 16 residues long. The germline V gene has CDR1 SGHAT and CDR2 FQNNGV. The CDR3, as DNA: TGTGCCAGCAGCTTGAACGCGGGGTTTCGTACAGATACGCAGTATTTT. This gives the protein CASSLNAGFRTDTQYF. Supplemented by reference TRBV11-2 and TRBJ2-3, the full variable domain reads EAGVAQSPRYKIIEKRQSVAFWCNPISGHATLYWYQQILGQGPKLLIQFQNNGVVDDSQLPKDRFSAERLKGVDSTLKIQPAKLEDSAVYLCASSLNAGFRTDTQYFGPGTRLTVL.

The rearrangement uses TRBV10-3 and TRBJ2-1; no reliable D call. This CDR3 has 15 residues. CDR1 ENHRY and CDR2 SYGVKD come from the germline V gene. With 1 base removed from V and 1 base from J, the gap between germline ends came to 8 bases. The CDR3 DNA is TGTGCCATCAGTGAGTTCTCTGGATCCTACAATGAGCAGTTCTTC. It encodes CAISEFSGSYNEQFF.

There are many counts of this clonotype. The rearrangement uses TRBV3-1 and TRBJ2-5, with TRBD1 matching 10 bases. CDR3 size: 15 residues. Germline V gene data show CDR1 as LGHDT and CDR2 as YNNKEL (reference sequence). The J segment lost 5 bases and the V segment lost 3 bases, leaving 6 bases of the junction unmatched. CDR3 region: CASSHTTGGSETQYF. In DNA, the CDR3 is TGTGCCAGCAGCCACACGACAGGGGGCTCGGAGACCCAGTACTTC.

V gene TRBV13 combines with J gene TRBJ1-6, with D possibly being TRBD1 (5 bases). With 0 bases removed from V and 6 bases from J, the gap between germline ends came to 6 bases. Germline V gene sequence: CDR1 PRHDT, CDR2 FYEKMQ (reference sequence). The CDR3 covers 14 residues. The CDR3 loop reads CASSLGGRNSPLHF. As DNA, the CDR3 is TGTGCCAGCAGCTTAGGGGGGCGTAATTCACCCCTCCACTTT.

In its sample, this clonotype was seen many times. The rearrangement uses TRBV11-2 and TRBJ2-1; D may be TRBD1 or TRBD2 (5 bases each). The CDR3 is 14 residues long. V was clipped by 3 bases and J by 6 bases, with 12 bases between them. Germline CDR1 reads SGHAT; CDR2 reads FQNNGV. Here the CDR3 DNA reads TGTGCCAGCAGCTTTAGCGAGGGGAGCAATGAGCAGTTCTTC. It codes for CASSFSEGSNEQFF.

This sequence joins TRBV2 and TRBJ1-1, with 9 bases lining up with TRBD1. Looked up from germline, CDR1 is SNHLY and CDR2 is FYNNEI. Unmatched junction bases numbered 9, after V lost 3 bases and J lost 4 bases. The CDR3 is made up of 16 amino acids. The CDR3 region has the DNA TGTGCCAGCAGTGAGAGTGGGACAGGGAGGGGCACTGAAGCTTTCTTT. Amino acid sequence: CASSESGTGRGTEAFF.

The sample holds many counts of this clonotype. The CDR3 reads CASSLGSRQETQYF. The CDR3 coding sequence is TGTGCCAGCAGTTTAGGCTCCAGACAAGAGACCCAGTACTTC. The J gene is TRBJ2-5, the V gene TRBV27; D ambiguous. CDR3 length equals 14 residues. In germline, CDR1 is MNHEY, CDR2 SMNVEV (reference sequence). Trimming took off 2 bases at V and 2 bases at J, with 9 bases between the two ends.